This entry is about one TCR beta chain. This record belongs to a study of CD8 T cells in Susac syndrome. Reverse transcription of about 0.45 to 1 ug RNA was performed with random hexamers. Using its own MiXCR run on the immunoSEQ multiplex PCR reads, TCRdb lists one record per CDR3 protein. Counted here are about 140,000 distinct CDR3 sequences, 85% to 95% occurring once; the ten biggest clones make up about 0.14%. The sequenced sample was CD4+ T cells from PBMCs. The sequence came from a human donor with Susac syndrome.

CDR3 loop: CAISESRGKETQYF. For the CDR3, the DNA is TGTGCCATCAGTGAGTCGCGGGGGAAAGAGACCCAGTACTTC. The rearrangement joins TRBV10-3 to TRBJ2-5, with TRBD2 identical over 7 bases. The CDR3 is made up of 14 amino acids. The V gene end was trimmed by 0 bases and the J gene end by 3 bases; junction bases not matched to a gene: 1. Germline CDR1 ENHRY, CDR2 SYGVKD.